This entry features one T cell receptor (beta chain) sequence. Time point here: peripheral blood 6 weeks after treatment start. This sample was taken from a study of PD-L1 blockade in urothelial cancer. Study summary: Blood drawn 3 weeks (second dose) and 6 weeks after treatment start was analyzed.

In germline, CDR1 is SGHTA, CDR2 FQGNSA. The V end was cut by 3 bases, the J end by 1 base, with 9 bases between. This CDR3 comprises 14 residues. Repertoires were generated with immunoSEQ multiplex PCR, while TCRdb's copy carries only in-frame clones and drops some. In the table there are 95,000 to 130,000 clones, around 89% of which are singletons. The TCR comes from a man in his 60s with urothelial cancer. The sample was PBMCs, taken around atezolizumab (anti-PD-L1) treatment. The chain uses TRBV7-2 and TRBJ1-1; the D gene is possibly TRBD1 (6 bases). CDR3 bases: TGTGCCAGCAGCTTCCCACAGGGGAACACTGAAGCTTTCTTT. Protein: CASSFPQGNTEAFF.